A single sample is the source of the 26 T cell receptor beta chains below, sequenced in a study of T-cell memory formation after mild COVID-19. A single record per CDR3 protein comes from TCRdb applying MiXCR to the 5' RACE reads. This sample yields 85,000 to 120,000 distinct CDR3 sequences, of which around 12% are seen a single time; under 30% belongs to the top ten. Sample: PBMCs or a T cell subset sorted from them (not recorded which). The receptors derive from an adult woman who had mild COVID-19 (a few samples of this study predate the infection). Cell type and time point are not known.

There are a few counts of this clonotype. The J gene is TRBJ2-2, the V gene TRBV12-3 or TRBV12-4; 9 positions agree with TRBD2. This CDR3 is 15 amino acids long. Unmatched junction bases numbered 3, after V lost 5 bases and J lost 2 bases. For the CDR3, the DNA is TGTGCCAGCAGTGCCGGGACTAGCAACACCGGGGAGCTGTTTTTT. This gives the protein CASSAGTSNTGELFF.

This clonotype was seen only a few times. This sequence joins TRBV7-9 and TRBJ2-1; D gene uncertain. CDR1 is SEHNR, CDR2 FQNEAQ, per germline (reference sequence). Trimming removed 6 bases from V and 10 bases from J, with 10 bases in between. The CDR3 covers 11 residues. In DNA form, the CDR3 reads TGTGCCAGCAGTTCCGACTCGGAGCAGTTCTTC. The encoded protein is CASSSDSEQFF.

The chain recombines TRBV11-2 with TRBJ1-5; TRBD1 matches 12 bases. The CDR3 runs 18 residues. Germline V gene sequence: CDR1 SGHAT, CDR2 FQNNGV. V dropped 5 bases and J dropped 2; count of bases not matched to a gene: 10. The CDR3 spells CASSPGGQGALGNQPQHF. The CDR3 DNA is TGTGCCAGCAGCCCCGGGGGACAGGGGGCCTTGGGCAATCAGCCCCAGCATTTT.

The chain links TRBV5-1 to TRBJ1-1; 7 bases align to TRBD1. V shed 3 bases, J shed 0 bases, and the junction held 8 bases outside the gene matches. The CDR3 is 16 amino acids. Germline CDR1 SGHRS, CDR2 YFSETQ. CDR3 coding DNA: TGCGCCAGCAGCTCTACTTTGACAGGGCTGAACACTGAAGCTTTCTTT. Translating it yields CASSSTLTGLNTEAFF.

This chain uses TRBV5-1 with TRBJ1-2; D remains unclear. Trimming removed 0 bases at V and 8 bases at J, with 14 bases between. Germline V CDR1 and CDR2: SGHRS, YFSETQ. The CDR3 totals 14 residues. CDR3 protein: CASSLEIRVDGYTF. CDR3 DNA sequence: TGCGCCAGCAGCTTGGAAATAAGGGTTGACGGCTACACCTTC.

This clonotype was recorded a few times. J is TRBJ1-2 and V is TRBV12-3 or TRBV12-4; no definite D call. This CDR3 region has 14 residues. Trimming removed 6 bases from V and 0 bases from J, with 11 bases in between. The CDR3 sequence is CASSRGTANYGYTF. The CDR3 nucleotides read TGTGCCAGCAGCCGGGGTACGGCTAACTATGGCTACACCTTC.

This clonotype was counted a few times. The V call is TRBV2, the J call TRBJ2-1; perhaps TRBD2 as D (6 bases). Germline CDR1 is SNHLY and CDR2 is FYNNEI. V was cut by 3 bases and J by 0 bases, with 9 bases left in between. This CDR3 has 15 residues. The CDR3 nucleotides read TGTGCCAGCAGTGAGGGACTGAGCTCCTACAATGAGCAGTTCTTC. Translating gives CASSEGLSSYNEQFF.

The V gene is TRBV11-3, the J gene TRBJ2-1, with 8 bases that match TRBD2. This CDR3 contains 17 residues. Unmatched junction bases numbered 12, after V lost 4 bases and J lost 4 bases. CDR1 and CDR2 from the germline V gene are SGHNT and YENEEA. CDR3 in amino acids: CASSSGLDRPPYNEQFF. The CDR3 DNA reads TGTGCCAGCAGCTCGGGACTAGACCGACCCCCTTACAATGAGCAGTTCTTC.

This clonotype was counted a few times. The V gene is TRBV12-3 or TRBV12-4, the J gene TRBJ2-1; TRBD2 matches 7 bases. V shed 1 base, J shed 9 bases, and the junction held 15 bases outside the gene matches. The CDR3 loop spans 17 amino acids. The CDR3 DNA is TGTGCCAGCAGTTTAGGCTTTGGGGAGGGGCGTTGGGGTGAGCAGTTCTTC. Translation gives CASSLGFGEGRWGEQFF.

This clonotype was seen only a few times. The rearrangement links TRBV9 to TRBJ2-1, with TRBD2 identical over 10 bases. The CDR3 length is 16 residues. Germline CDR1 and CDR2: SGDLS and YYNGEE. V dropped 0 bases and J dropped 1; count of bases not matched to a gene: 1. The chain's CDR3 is CASSVAAGGSYNEQFF. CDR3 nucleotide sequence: TGTGCCAGCAGCGTAGCAGCGGGGGGGTCCTACAATGAGCAGTTCTTC.

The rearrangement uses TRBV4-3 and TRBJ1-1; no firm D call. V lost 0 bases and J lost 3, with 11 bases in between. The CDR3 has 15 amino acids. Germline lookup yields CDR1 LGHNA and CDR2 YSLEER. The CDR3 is CASSQESNSHTEAFF. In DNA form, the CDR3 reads TGCGCCAGCAGCCAAGAATCCAACAGTCACACTGAAGCTTTCTTT.

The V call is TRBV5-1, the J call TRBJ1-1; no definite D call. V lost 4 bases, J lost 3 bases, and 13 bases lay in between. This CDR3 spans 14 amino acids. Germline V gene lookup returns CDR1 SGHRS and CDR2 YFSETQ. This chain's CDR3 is CASSLNREHTEAFF. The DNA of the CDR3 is TGCGCCAGCAGCCTGAATAGGGAGCACACTGAAGCTTTCTTT.

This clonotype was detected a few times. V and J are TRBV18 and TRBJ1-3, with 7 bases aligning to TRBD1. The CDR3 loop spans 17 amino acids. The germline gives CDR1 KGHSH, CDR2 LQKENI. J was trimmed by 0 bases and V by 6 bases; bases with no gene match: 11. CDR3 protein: CASSLDRQMFSGNTIYF. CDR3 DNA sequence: TGTGCCAGCTCCTTGGACAGGCAGATGTTCTCTGGAAACACCATATATTTT.

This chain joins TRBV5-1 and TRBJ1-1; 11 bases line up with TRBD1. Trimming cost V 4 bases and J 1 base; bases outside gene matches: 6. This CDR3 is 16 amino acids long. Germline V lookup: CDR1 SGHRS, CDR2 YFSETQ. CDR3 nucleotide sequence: TGCGCCAGCAGCCCCGGGACAGGGGGTGAGAACACTGAAGCTTTCTTT. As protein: CASSPGTGGENTEAFF.

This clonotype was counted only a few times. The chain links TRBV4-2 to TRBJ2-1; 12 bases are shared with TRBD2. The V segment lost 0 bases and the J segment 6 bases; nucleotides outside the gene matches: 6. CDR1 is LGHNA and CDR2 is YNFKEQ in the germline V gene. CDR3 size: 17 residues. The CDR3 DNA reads TGTGCCAGCAGCCAAGATGGTCCTAGCGGGAGGGCCAATGAGCAGTTCTTC. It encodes CASSQDGPSGRANEQFF.

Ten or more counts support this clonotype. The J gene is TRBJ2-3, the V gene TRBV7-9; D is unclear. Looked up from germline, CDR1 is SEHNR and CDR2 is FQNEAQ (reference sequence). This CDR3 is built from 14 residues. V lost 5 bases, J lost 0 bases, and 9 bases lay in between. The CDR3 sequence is CASSQVSSTDTQYF. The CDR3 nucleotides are TGTGCCAGCAGCCAGGTCTCTAGCACAGATACGCAGTATTTT.

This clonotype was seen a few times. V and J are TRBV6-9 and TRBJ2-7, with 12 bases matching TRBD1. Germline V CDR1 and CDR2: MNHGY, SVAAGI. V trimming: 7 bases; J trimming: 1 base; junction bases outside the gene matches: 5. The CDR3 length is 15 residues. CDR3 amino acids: CASTEGQGASYEQYF. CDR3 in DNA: TGTGCCAGCACCGAGGGACAGGGGGCTTCCTACGAGCAGTACTTC.

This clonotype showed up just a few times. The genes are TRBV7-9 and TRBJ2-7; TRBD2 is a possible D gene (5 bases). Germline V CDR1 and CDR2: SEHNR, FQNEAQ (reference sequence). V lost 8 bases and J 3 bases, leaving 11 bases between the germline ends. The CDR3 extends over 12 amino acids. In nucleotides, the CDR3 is TGTGCCAGCGGTCAAGCGGTCTACGAGCAGTACTTC. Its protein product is CASGQAVYEQYF. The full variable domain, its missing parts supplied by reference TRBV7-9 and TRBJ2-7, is DTGVSQNPRHKITKRGQNVTFRCDPISEHNRLYWYRQTLGQGPEFLTYFQNEAQLEKSRLLSDRFSAERPKGSFSTLEIQRTEQGDSAMYLCASGQAVYEQYFGPGTRLTVT.

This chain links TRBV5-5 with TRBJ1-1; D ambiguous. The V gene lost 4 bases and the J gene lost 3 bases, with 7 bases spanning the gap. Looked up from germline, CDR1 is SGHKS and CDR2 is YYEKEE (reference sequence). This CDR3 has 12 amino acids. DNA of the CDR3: TGTGCCAGCAGCCGACAAGACACTGAAGCTTTCTTT. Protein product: CASSRQDTEAFF.

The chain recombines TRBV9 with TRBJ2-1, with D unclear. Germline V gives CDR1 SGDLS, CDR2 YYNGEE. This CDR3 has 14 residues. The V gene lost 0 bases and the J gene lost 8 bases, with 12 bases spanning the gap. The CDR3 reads CASSVVELVHEQFF. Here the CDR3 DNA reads TGTGCCAGCAGCGTAGTTGAGCTGGTGCATGAGCAGTTCTTC.

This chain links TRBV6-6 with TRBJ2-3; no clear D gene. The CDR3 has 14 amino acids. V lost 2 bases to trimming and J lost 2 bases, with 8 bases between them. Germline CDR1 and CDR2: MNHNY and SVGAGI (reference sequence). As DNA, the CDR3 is TGTGCCAGCAGTTACAGAATAGTCACAGATACGCAGTATTTT. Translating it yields CASSYRIVTDTQYF.

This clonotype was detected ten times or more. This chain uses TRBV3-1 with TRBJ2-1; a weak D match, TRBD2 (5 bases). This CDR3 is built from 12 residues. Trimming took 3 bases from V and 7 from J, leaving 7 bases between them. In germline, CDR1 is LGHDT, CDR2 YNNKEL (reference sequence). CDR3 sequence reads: CASSQEENEQFF. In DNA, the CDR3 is TGTGCCAGCAGCCAGGAGGAGAATGAGCAGTTCTTC.

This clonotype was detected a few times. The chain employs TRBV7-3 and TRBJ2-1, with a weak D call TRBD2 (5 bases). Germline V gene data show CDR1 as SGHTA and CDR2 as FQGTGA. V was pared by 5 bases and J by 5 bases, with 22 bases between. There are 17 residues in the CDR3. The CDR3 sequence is CASSLNPLSAVDNEQFF. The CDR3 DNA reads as TGTGCCAGCAGCCTGAACCCCCTGTCAGCGGTCGACAATGAGCAGTTCTTC.

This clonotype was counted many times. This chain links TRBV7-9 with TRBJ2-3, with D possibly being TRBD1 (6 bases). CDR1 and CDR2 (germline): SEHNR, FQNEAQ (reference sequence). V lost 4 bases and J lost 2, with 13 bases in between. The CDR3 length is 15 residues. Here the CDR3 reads CASSSTQGHTDTQYF. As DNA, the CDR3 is TGTGCCAGCAGCTCAACACAGGGACACACAGATACGCAGTATTTT.

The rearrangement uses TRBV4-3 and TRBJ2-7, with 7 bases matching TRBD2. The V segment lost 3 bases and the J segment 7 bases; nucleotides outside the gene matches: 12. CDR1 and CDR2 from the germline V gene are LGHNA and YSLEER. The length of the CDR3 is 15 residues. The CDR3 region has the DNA TGCGCCAGCAGCCAGGGGGGAGGGGTAGTCGAAGAGCAGTACTTC. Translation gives CASSQGGGVVEEQYF.

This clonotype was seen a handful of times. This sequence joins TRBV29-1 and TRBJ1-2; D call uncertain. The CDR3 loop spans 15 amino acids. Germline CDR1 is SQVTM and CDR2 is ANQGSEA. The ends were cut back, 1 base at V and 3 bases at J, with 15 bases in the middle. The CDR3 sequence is CSVEGEGGIHYGYTF. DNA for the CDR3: TGCAGCGTTGAAGGCGAGGGAGGGATCCACTATGGCTACACCTTC.